This T cell receptor beta chain appears in the sequencing data of a study of T cells in tuberculosis. Study summary: The T cells targeted glucose monomycolate, a mycobacterial lipid, via CD1B. Study-level results: Shorter CDR3-alpha in active tuberculosis partly drove smaller distances. Cases with active tuberculosis were adults, while controls were adolescents.

Data came from immunoSEQ multiplex PCR; TCRdb stores just in-frame clones and leaves some out. The profile shows about 29,000 clones, more than 80% of them singletons. On this clone itself: The antigen remains unidentified.

Between the trimmed V and J ends, which lost 1 base and 2 bases, there was a span of 9 bases. The CDR3 is 15 residues long. Germline values: CDR1 SGHDN, CDR2 FVKESK. At study entry, adolescents had tuberculin skin tests and IGRA screening. The material sequenced was PBMCs. This TCR was recovered from a donor between 10 and 35 years old with latent tuberculosis or without tuberculosis infection. The V call is TRBV14, the J call TRBJ2-1; D remains unclear. CDR3: CASSQVVNTYNEQFF. CDR3 bases: TGTGCCAGCAGCCAAGTGGTGAACACCTACAATGAGCAGTTCTTC.